This entry describes one TCR beta chain. Its recognized antigen is unknown. No per-base quality is available; no much larger clone lies one base away. Per the publication, the time point label means: cells obtained before transplantation from donor or recipient. CD3+CD4+ and CD3+CD8+ populations were FACS-sorted from unstimulated pre-transplant donor and recipient cells taken from spleen or lymph nodes. The entry originates in a study of graft-versus-host responses after intestinal transplantation (dated by TCRdb to about 2021). Turning to the overall study: Recipients received multivisceral, liver-intestinal, or isolated intestinal transplants. Every recipient was given anti-thymocyte globulin induction, followed by 2 to 3 years of maintenance tacrolimus and steroids. Graft-versus-host and host-versus-graft alloreactive T cell clones were tracked in the graft, circulation and bone marrow after intestinal transplantation using bulk TCR-beta CDR3 sequencing. Alloreactive clones were identified by sequencing pre-transplant mixed lymphocyte reaction products and comparing these products with unstimulated pre-transplant donor and recipient T cells. A cohort of about 25 intestinal transplant recipients, including one retransplant, was enrolled, and a few patients lacking pretransplant specimens were excluded. A peak of at least 4% donor T cells among recipient peripheral blood mononuclear cells was the definition used for donor T cell macrochimerism. Samples from three later patients were sequenced in-house on an Illumina MiSeq with MiXCR processing rather than by the commercial service.

The CDR3 contains 18 residues, cysteine and phenylalanine counted. Only the CDR3 DNA stays, 54 bases, in frame from base 1. V sheds 1 base and J sheds 1 base, leaving 17 bases between their ends. The library relied on the immunoSEQ multiplex PCR assay. For most patients, genomic DNA was isolated with the Qiagen DNeasy Blood and Tissue Kit and sent frozen to Adaptive Biotechnologies for TCR sequencing. Adaptive Biotechnologies carried out high-throughput TCR-beta CDR3 sequencing of genomic DNA for most patients. The study's processing was this. TCR sequencing data were retrieved from Adaptive's ImmunoSEQ software for more than 15 patients, whereas three other patients were processed with MiXCR and VDJtools. To correct CD4 versus CD8 sorting errors, any sequence found in both subsets at a frequency ratio below 5:1 was removed. Because the origin of CDR3 nucleotide sequences shared between donor and recipient could not be assigned, those sequences were removed. Alloreactive clones required at least 2-fold expansion over unstimulated cells and minimum CFSE-low frequency of 0.002% (template counts) or 0.001% (read counts). Clones detected in sequenced pre-transplant spleen, lymph node, or MLR CFSE-low populations of the donor or recipient were defined as mappable. Cumulative frequency of alloreactive clones was calculated as a percentage of all sequences weighted by copy number. This is the immuneACCESS table as TCRdb keeps it, with only in-frame sequences that have V and J called. A part of the clones is gone; compared with another copy, unresolved V genes explain less than half, and the rest is unexplained. Clonal size and the V and J genes are those of that table, whereas D and trimming came from the DNA. This sample holds around 88,000 clones; 75% to 90% were observed only once. The ten largest clones capture about 17% of the sample.

Overall study results and their limits: Early after transplant, declines in HvG clones were associated with peak levels of circulating GvH clones. GvH clones were detected in recipient bone marrow, and some appeared earlier in ileal mucosa or blood, consistent with an intestinal mucosal origin. Conclusions were limited by the relatively low number and heterogeneity of intestinal transplant patients. In the allografts of patients with donor T cell macrochimerism, GvH to HvG T cell clonal ratios were high.

The material was unstimulated CD8+ T cells sorted from spleen or lymph node cells, obtained before intestinal transplant. Rearrangement joined TRBV23-1 to TRBJ2-4; a tentative D call is TRBD1 (6 bases match). TRBV23-1 has ORF status, its function being uncertain. The TCR was taken from a human donor who received an intestinal transplant. CDR3 reads: CASSQFFTGKKAKNIQYF. The base sequence is TGCGCCAGCAGTCAATTCTTTACAGGGAAGAAGGCCAAAAACATTCAGTACTTC.